This T cell receptor beta chain was captured in a study of shared clonotypes between healthy human individuals. Researchers divided each subset's genomic DNA evenly across several immunoSEQ plates. Method: immunoSEQ multiplex PCR; TCRdb's copy keeps in-frame clones and lacks some. The sample consists of about 690,000 clones, about 90% of them appearing once. The CDR3 is made up of 14 amino acids. V was trimmed by 6 bases and J by 1 base, leaving 13 bases between them. Per the germline V gene, CDR1 is MDHEN and CDR2 is SYDVKM. Sequencing used memory CD8+ T cells from PBMCs. Subset here: CD45RO+ cells pooled with CCR7-negative TemRA cells. This TCR was recovered from a man aged 18 to 35 in good health. Some clones in this sample may be carry-over from other donors' samples. The chain couples TRBV28 to TRBJ2-7; perhaps TRBD2 as D (5 bases). The DNA for the CDR3 is TGTGCCAGCAGCCCCCGACGCGGGTCCTACGAGCAGTACTTC. Encoded protein: CASSPRRGSYEQYF.